The clone carrying this TCR beta chain was recorded many times. TCRdb re-called the 5' RACE reads through MiXCR, storing one row per CDR3 protein. The sample holds approximately 52,000 distinct CDR3 sequences; roughly 5% are singletons and the top ten take 11%. Time point: sample taken at primary tumor resection. TCRs were sequenced from unsorted whole RNA of tumor, nontumor lung or PBMC. This sample stems from a study of spatial heterogeneity in lung cancer. The CDR3 runs to 16 residues. With 5 bases clipped from V and 6 bases from J, the junction kept 7 bases outside the gene matches. Germline V gene sequence: CDR1 SGHTA, CDR2 FQGTGA.

This rearrangement joins TRBV7-3 to TRBJ2-2, with TRBD1 matching over 12 bases. The receptor was isolated from a male donor with early-stage non-small cell lung cancer. Source: PBMCs, taken at surgery. The CDR3 coding sequence is TGTGCCAGCAGCCCGCCGGGACAGGGGGCGTCCGGGGAGCTGTTTTTT. Protein: CASSPPGQGASGELFF.